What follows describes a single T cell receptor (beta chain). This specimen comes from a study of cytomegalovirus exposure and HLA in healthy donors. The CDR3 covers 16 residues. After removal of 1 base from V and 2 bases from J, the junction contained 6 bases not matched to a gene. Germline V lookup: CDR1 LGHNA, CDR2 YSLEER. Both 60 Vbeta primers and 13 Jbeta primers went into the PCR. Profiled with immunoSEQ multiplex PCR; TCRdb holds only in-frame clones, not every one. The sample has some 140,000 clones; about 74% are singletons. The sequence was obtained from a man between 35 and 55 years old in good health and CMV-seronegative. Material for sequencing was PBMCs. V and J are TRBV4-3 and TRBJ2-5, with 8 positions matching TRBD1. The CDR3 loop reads CASSQGSQGVQETQYF. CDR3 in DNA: TGCGCCAGCAGCCAAGGATCACAGGGGGTACAAGAGACCCAGTACTTC.